A selection of T cell receptor beta chains follows, all from one sample in a study of T cell responses to AZD1222 COVID-19 vaccine. Measured with immunoSEQ multiplex PCR; TCRdb has only the in-frame clones, and not every one. Among around 99,000 clones listed, around 90% were seen once. Specimen: peripheral blood, collected 28 days after the second AZD1222 dose. The receptors derive from an adult who received the AZD1222 COVID-19 vaccine. Each CDR3 is given without its conserved first and last residue. Fields, in order: CDR3 protein, V gene.

ASSPPMGDEQY,TRBV18
AWSGAYNQPQH,TRBV30
ASSVGGNTIY,TRBV28
ASSLVGTHNEAF,TRBV5-1
ASSLTDIMGPQY,TRBV27
ASSQGQGGQPQH,TRBV3-1/TRBV3-2
ASSERGGSGANVLT,TRBV6-4
ASSFGGRGSNEKLF,TRBV7-9
ATSRDWTYEQY,TRBV15
ASSIETGLAGFTDTQY,TRBV19
ASKGGVTGELF,TRBV19
AISEGGSNQPQH,TRBV10-3
ASSPEPSITDTQY,TRBV5-4
ASSIYHGGAEPQH,TRBV19
ASSSGNTEAF,TRBV5-1
ASTGTSGFWPQH,TRBV19
ASTPVGQGRYGYT,TRBV6-5
ASSLESQGPGTEAF,TRBV5-1
ASSSTSGVYNEQF,TRBV27
ASSPPGQGLTGELF,TRBV18
ASSSLLQGEQY,TRBV11-2
ATSAPNTGELF,TRBV24-1
ASSFPTGGNTEAF,TRBV5-4
ASSYGAGTDTQY,TRBV6-5
ATSDPGSSYNQPQH,TRBV24-1
ASSVGTGIRSTEAF,TRBV9
ARGAGNTIY,TRBV14
ASSQGEQGIYEQY,TRBV4-1